This is a list of T cell receptor beta chains from one sample in a study of shared clonotypes between healthy human individuals. Profiled with immunoSEQ multiplex PCR; TCRdb holds only in-frame clones, not every one. The sample yields millions of clones, more than 85% seen once. The sample comprised naive CD4+ T cells from PBMCs. These TCRs come from a man aged 18-30 years in good health. Some clones in this sample may be carry-over from other donors' samples. The CDR3 runs from the conserved cysteine through the conserved F or W. A D gene is named only where the DNA matches it firmly. Expanded clones get a size class; other rows say once, few or many, or leave the size out.

clone_size d_call j_call v_call cdr3_nt cdr3_aa
once NA TRBJ2-7 TRBV27 TGTGCCAGCAGTGCTTCACCAACCGGGACCCCGAACGAGCAGTACTTC CASSASPTGTPNEQYF
NA NA TRBJ2-7 TRBV21-1 TGTGCCAGCAGCAGCTGCGCACAGGTCCCCTACGAGCAGTACTTC CASSSCAQVPYEQYF
NA NA TRBJ2-6 TRBV4-3 TGCGCCAGCAGCCAAGTGATGCGAACTGGGGCCAACGTCCTGACTTTC CASSQVMRTGANVLTF
NA TRBD1 TRBJ2-5 TRBV27 TGTGCCAGCAGGGGGACAGGGGTAGGCGAGACCCAGTACTTC CASRGTGVGETQYF
once NA TRBJ2-6 TRBV18 TGTGCCAGCTCACCATTTATAGGGTCCTCTGGGGCCAACGTCCTGACTTTC CASSPFIGSSGANVLTF
NA NA TRBJ1-5 TRBV18 TGTGCCAGCTCACAAAGTCAGGGAATCCAGCCCCAGCATTTT CASSQSQGIQPQHF
NA NA TRBJ1-2 TRBV29-1 TGCAGCGTCGGGGGACTCCGAGGCTACACCTTC CSVGGLRGYTF
NA NA TRBJ2-5 TRBV7-2 TGTGCCAGCAGCCAACGAGAGACCCAGTACTTC CASSQRETQYF
NA NA TRBJ1-5 TRBV28 TGTGCCAGCAGTTTATCGAGGAACAATCAGCCCCAGCATTTT CASSLSRNNQPQHF
NA NA TRBJ1-5 TRBV19 TGTGCCAGTAGAGGACAGTTCAATCAGCCCCAGCATTTT CASRGQFNQPQHF
NA NA TRBJ1-5 TRBV18 TGTGCCAGCTCAGCGGGGGGGGATCAGCCCCAGCATTTT CASSAGGDQPQHF
NA NA TRBJ2-6 TRBV28 TGTGCCAGCCAACAGGGACCCTCTGGGGCCAACGTCCTGACTTTC CASQQGPSGANVLTF
NA TRBD2 TRBJ2-7 TRBV6-5 TGTGCCAGCTCCCCTGGGAGGGGAGCAACCTACGAGCAGTACTTC CASSPGRGATYEQYF
once NA TRBJ2-2 TRBV9 TGTGCCAGCAGCGTAGCACAGGGGAACACCGGGGAGCTGTTTTTT CASSVAQGNTGELFF
NA NA TRBJ2-3 TRBV7-9 TGTGCCAGCAGCTCATTACTCTACCCGGCAGATACGCAGTATTTT CASSSLLYPADTQYF
NA TRBD2 TRBJ2-7 TRBV9 TGTGCCAGCAGCCCGCGGGGGGACTTTCCAAGCTCCTACGAGCAGTACTTC CASSPRGDFPSSYEQYF